The 25 T cell receptor beta chains below all came from one sample that was sequenced in a study of technical replicates of blood from a few donors. The assay was immunoSEQ multiplex PCR, and TCRdb's table has in-frame clones only and misses some. The sample contains roughly 6,400 clones, about 96% of which appear only once. The sample taken for sequencing was PBMCs. These TCRs come from a human donor in good health.

This chain links TRBV4-2 with TRBJ2-7; TRBD2 aligns across 7 bases. This CDR3 has 16 residues. The V gene end was trimmed by 3 bases and the J gene end by 4 bases; junction bases not matched to a gene: 12. CDR1 is LGHNA and CDR2 is YNFKEQ in the germline V gene. The CDR3 protein is CASSHPRDYRFYEQYF. The CDR3 nucleotides read TGTGCCAGCAGCCACCCCCGGGACTACCGATTTTACGAGCAGTACTTC.

The rearrangement joins TRBV10-3 to TRBJ2-7, with 8 bases identical to TRBD2. The CDR3 totals 15 residues. J lost 2 bases, V lost 3 bases, and 6 bases had no gene match. CDR1 ENHRY and CDR2 SYGVKD come from the germline V gene. CDR3 nucleotides: TGTGCCATCAGTGAAGGATTGGGACTAGCCTACGAGCAGTACTTC. This codes for CAISEGLGLAYEQYF.

The chain has TRBV10-2 and TRBJ1-5; 10 bases are shared with TRBD1. Losses at the gene ends were 7 bases for V and 5 bases for J; bases not matched to a gene: 2. CDR1 is WSHSY and CDR2 is SAAADI in the germline V gene. The CDR3 sequence is 13 residues long. CDR3 bases: TGCGCCAGCACGGGACAGGGGTATCAGCCCCAGCATTTT. This sequence encodes CASTGQGYQPQHF.

V gene TRBV5-4 combines with J gene TRBJ2-7; 13 bases are shared with TRBD2. Germline lookup yields CDR1 SGHNT and CDR2 YYREEE (reference sequence). This CDR3 region has 16 residues. With V trimmed by 4 bases and J by 5 bases, 9 bases remained unmatched. CDR3 sequence reads: CASSRWTSGSGDEQYF. Written as DNA, the CDR3 is TGTGCCAGCAGCCGATGGACTAGCGGGAGTGGGGACGAGCAGTACTTC.

This clone appeared once. This chain connects TRBV5-6 to TRBJ1-2, with D uncertain. Germline loops: CDR1 SGHDT, CDR2 YYEEEE. The CDR3 covers 13 residues. Trimming took off 2 bases at V and 4 bases at J, with 9 bases between the two ends. The DNA for the CDR3 is TGTGCCAGCAGCTTACCAGAGGGCTATGGCTACACCTTC. Protein sequence: CASSLPEGYGYTF.

J is TRBJ2-1 and V is TRBV5-4, with 10 bases that match TRBD2. CDR1 is SGHNT, CDR2 YYREEE, per germline (reference sequence). Trimming took 2 bases from V and 0 from J; bases not matched to a gene: 5. The CDR3 has 17 residues. Here the CDR3 DNA reads TGTGCCAGCAGCTTAACTAGCGGGACCAGCTCCTACAATGAGCAGTTCTTC. Protein product: CASSLTSGTSSYNEQFF.

This clone was detected only once. This chain joins TRBV5-1 and TRBJ1-4; 7 bases map to TRBD1. Germline-derived CDR1 and CDR2 are SGHRS and YFSETQ. The CDR3 spans 14 residues. V lost 4 bases, J lost 8 bases, and 8 bases stayed unmatched. CDR3 in DNA: TGCGCCAGCAGCGCGACGGGGACAGCCGAAAAACTGTTTTTT. It specifies CASSATGTAEKLFF.

The V call is TRBV6-6, the J call TRBJ2-1, with D perhaps matching TRBD1 (5 bases). The CDR3 spans 13 residues. In germline, CDR1 is MNHNY, CDR2 SVGAGI (reference sequence). V shed 11 bases and J shed 4 bases, with 15 bases lying between them. CDR3 protein: CASTATNYNEQFF. CDR3 DNA: TGTGCCTCGACAGCAACAAATTACAATGAGCAGTTCTTC.

The chain couples TRBV6-5 to TRBJ2-7, with 8 nucleotides matching TRBD1. Germline V gives CDR1 MNHEY, CDR2 SVGAGI. After removal of 2 bases from V and 3 bases from J, the junction contained 6 bases not matched to a gene. The CDR3 sequence is 15 residues long. CDR3 in DNA: TGTGCCAGCAGTTACACTTCTGGACAGGGCTACGAGCAGTACTTC. It translates to CASSYTSGQGYEQYF.

This clone occurred once. The rearrangement uses TRBV29-1 and TRBJ2-3; 7 nucleotides match TRBD1. Germline V CDR1 and CDR2: SQVTM, ANQGSEA. After removal of 7 bases from V and 4 bases from J, the junction contained 5 bases not matched to a gene. CDR3 length equals 12 residues. Here the CDR3 DNA reads TGCAGCGAGATACAGGGGCCAGATACGCAGTATTTT. Its translation: CSEIQGPDTQYF.

This clone appeared a few times. The chain is built from TRBV10-1 and TRBJ1-5; TRBD1 matches at 10 bases. The CDR3 extends over 15 amino acids. Germline trimming cut 0 bases from V and 6 bases from J; bases unmatched to any gene: 2. Per the germline V gene, CDR1 is WNHNN and CDR2 is SYGVQD (reference sequence). CDR3 in amino acids: CASSESGQGLQPQHF. Here the CDR3 DNA reads TGCGCCAGCAGTGAGTCGGGACAGGGGCTTCAGCCCCAGCATTTT.

The V and J genes are TRBV5-1 and TRBJ2-5; 9 bases align to TRBD2. With 2 bases clipped from V and 5 bases from J, the junction kept 7 bases outside the gene matches. Germline V gene lookup returns CDR1 SGHRS and CDR2 YFSETQ. The CDR3 length is 15 residues. The CDR3 is CASSLGSSGTETQYF. The DNA for the CDR3 is TGCGCCAGCAGCTTAGGGTCTAGCGGGACGGAGACCCAGTACTTC. The entire variable domain, with the rest obtained from reference TRBV5-1 and TRBJ2-5, is as follows: KAGVTQTPRYLIKTRGQQVTLSCSPISGHRSVSWYQQTPGQGLQFLFEYFSETQRNKGNFPGRFSGRQFSNSRSEMNVSTLELGDSALYLCASSLGSSGTETQYFGPGTRLLVL.

This clone was seen a few times. The chain employs TRBV18 and TRBJ1-4, with D perhaps matching TRBD1 (5 bases). This CDR3 is built from 16 residues. Trimming left V 3 bases short and J 0 bases short, with 11 bases between. Germline-derived CDR1 and CDR2 are KGHSH and LQKENI. In DNA form, the CDR3 reads TGTGCCAGCTCACCCCAGGGAACCTCAACTAATGAAAAACTGTTTTTT. Protein sequence: CASSPQGTSTNEKLFF. Full variable domain (remainder filled in from reference TRBV18 and TRBJ1-4): NAGVMQNPRHLVRRRGQEARLRCSPMKGHSHVYWYRQLPEEGLKFMVYLQKENIIDESGMPKERFSAEFPKEGPSILRIQQVVRGDSAAYFCASSPQGTSTNEKLFFGSGTQLSVL.

The V call is TRBV7-9, the J call TRBJ2-5; 8 nucleotides line up with TRBD2. Germline V CDR1 and CDR2: SEHNR, FQNEAQ (reference sequence). After removal of 5 bases from V and 5 bases from J, the junction contained 10 bases not matched to a gene. The CDR3 consists of 15 residues. The CDR3 nucleotides read TGTGCCAGCAGCATCCAACTAGCGGAGGTTGAGACCCAGTACTTC. This translates into CASSIQLAEVETQYF.

As DNA, the CDR3 is TGTGCCAGCAGCCAAGATAGCGGGAGGAACACCGGGGAGCTGTTTTTT. This sequence encodes CASSQDSGRNTGELFF. V and J are TRBV4-2 and TRBJ2-2; TRBD2 agrees at 9 bases. This CDR3 contains 16 residues. The germline V gene has CDR1 LGHNA and CDR2 YNFKEQ. After removal of 0 bases from V and 1 base from J, the junction contained 0 bases not matched to a gene.

The rearrangement uses TRBV7-2 and TRBJ1-3, with a tentative D call TRBD1 (6 bases). The germline V gene encodes CDR1 SGHTA and CDR2 FQGNSA. This CDR3 is 14 amino acids long. The V gene lost 3 bases and the J gene lost 3 bases, with 9 bases spanning the gap. The CDR3 DNA reads as TGTGCCAGCAGCTTGTGGGGGCTTGGAAACACCATATATTTT. Amino acid sequence: CASSLWGLGNTIYF.

This clone has a single count. This chain uses TRBV6-1 with TRBJ1-3, with TRBD1 matching over 8 bases. CDR1 is MNHNS and CDR2 is SASEGT in the germline V gene. CDR3 length: 17 residues. With V trimmed by 3 bases and J by 8 bases, 15 bases remained unmatched. CDR3 nucleotide sequence: TGTGCCAGCAGTGAGGGGAGCCGGGACAGGATTCGTGACACCATATATTTT. Its translation: CASSEGSRDRIRDTIYF.

The V gene is TRBV6-5, the J gene TRBJ2-7, with 10 bases lining up with TRBD2. Germline V CDR1 and CDR2: MNHEY, SVGAGI. Trimming cost V 0 bases and J 4 bases; bases outside gene matches: 3. The CDR3 runs 15 residues. The CDR3 reads CASSYSASGSYEQYF. CDR3 in DNA: TGTGCCAGCAGTTACTCGGCTAGCGGGAGTTACGAGCAGTACTTC.

V usage is TRBV11-1 and J usage is TRBJ2-1; TRBD2 matches 7 bases. The CDR3 loop spans 16 amino acids. Germline CDR1 is SGHAT and CDR2 is FQDESV (reference sequence). V lost 1 base, J lost 7 bases, and 10 bases stayed unmatched. The CDR3 sequence: CASSLEGAAGVNEQFF. The CDR3 bases are TGTGCCAGCAGCTTAGAAGGGGCGGCGGGGGTAAATGAGCAGTTCTTC.

DNA of the CDR3: TGTGCCAGCAGTCTCTCGGGGGACAGGGGGATTTATAGCAATCAGCCCCAGCATTTT. It encodes CASSLSGDRGIYSNQPQHF. The chain links TRBV28 to TRBJ1-5, with 11 bases lining up with TRBD1. In germline, CDR1 is MDHEN, CDR2 SYDVKM. The CDR3 consists of 19 residues. The trim removed 5 bases at V and 0 bases at J, leaving 12 bases unmatched.

The chain is built from TRBV7-9 and TRBJ2-1; 7 bases agree with TRBD2. The V and J ends lost 7 bases and 4 bases, in that order; junction bases with no gene match: 10. This CDR3 has 15 amino acids. Germline CDR1 and CDR2: SEHNR and FQNEAQ (reference sequence). As DNA, the CDR3 is TGTGCCAGCACCGAGAGTGGGCGGGGGTACAATGAGCAGTTCTTC. Translating gives CASTESGRGYNEQFF. Combining the CDR3 with reference TRBV7-9 and TRBJ2-1 gives the whole variable domain DTGVSQNPRHKITKRGQNVTFRCDPISEHNRLYWYRQTLGQGPEFLTYFQNEAQLEKSRLLSDRFSAERPKGSFSTLEIQRTEQGDSAMYLCASTESGRGYNEQFFGPGTRLTVL.

The V and J genes are TRBV5-1 and TRBJ1-1; 7 nucleotides agree with TRBD1. Germline CDR1 SGHRS, CDR2 YFSETQ. CDR3 length: 17 residues. V was pared by 0 bases and J by 3 bases, with 11 bases of the junction left unmatched. The CDR3 DNA follows: TGCGCCAGCAGCTTGGTGTCAGGGGGGTTTTCGGACACTGAAGCTTTCTTT. Its protein product is CASSLVSGGFSDTEAFF.

V usage is TRBV9 and J usage is TRBJ1-2, with unresolved D. CDR3 length: 15 amino acids. V lost 5 bases to trimming and J lost 8 bases, with 22 bases between them. Germline lookup yields CDR1 SGDLS and CDR2 YYNGEE. CDR3 bases: TGTGCCAGCAGTCCACTAGACGCATGGGGTGAGGGCTACACCTTC. Its translation: CASSPLDAWGEGYTF.

CDR3 in amino acids: CASSLSGSNSYEQYF. CDR3 sequence (DNA): TGTGCCAGCAGTTTGTCGGGGTCCAATTCCTACGAGCAGTACTTC. The chain is built from TRBV27 and TRBJ2-7, with D possibly being TRBD2 (5 bases). V lost 3 bases to trimming and J lost 1 base, with 13 bases between them. There are 15 residues in the CDR3. CDR1 is MNHEY and CDR2 is SMNVEV in the germline V gene (reference sequence).

The chain carries TRBV6-1 and TRBJ2-5; possibly TRBD1 for D (5 bases). Trimming took off 6 bases at V and 1 base at J, with 12 bases between the two ends. Germline V gene data show CDR1 as MNHNS and CDR2 as SASEGT. The CDR3 consists of 14 residues. The CDR3 bases are TGTGCCAGCAGCCCGATACAGGCCCAAGAGACCCAGTACTTC. Translated: CASSPIQAQETQYF.